This T cell receptor beta chain came from a study of cytomegalovirus exposure and HLA in healthy donors. Whole-study context: Early release data held 85 million to 95 million unique TCRs from HLA-typed donors.

Concerning this clone itself: Its target is not known.

General study findings and limits: Earlier analysis yielded a pattern in which most TCR beta V segments were productive about 90% or about 30% of the time. In most subjects, TCR beta sequences reportedly gave accurate predictions of HLA-A and HLA-B alleles.

Primers: 60 Vbeta forward and 13 Jbeta reverse. Data came from immunoSEQ multiplex PCR; TCRdb stores just in-frame clones and leaves some out. Among 90,000 to 140,000 clones listed, 83% were seen once. The source of this sequence is a man younger than 35 in good health and CMV-seronegative. Source material: PBMCs.

The CDR3 loop reads CASSSGQGATANYGYTF. The CDR3 nucleotides read TGTGCCAGCAGCTCTGGACAAGGGGCGACCGCTAACTATGGCTACACCTTC. The V call is TRBV7-3, the J call TRBJ1-2, with D perhaps matching TRBD1 (5 bases). Trimming cost V 4 bases and J 0 bases, with 18 bases left between them. Per germline, CDR1 SGHTA and CDR2 FQGTGA. The CDR3 is 17 residues long.